This TCR beta chain was sequenced in a study of early T cells in non-severe SARS-CoV-2 infection (dated by TCRdb to 2020 to 2023). About the study as a whole: Bulk RNA from unsorted whole blood was used for TCR sequencing, so alpha and beta chains could not be paired.

The study was a case-control design nested within a healthcare worker cohort in London, UK, with weekly nasopharyngeal swab PCR tests and blood sampling. Between 23 and 31 March 2020, the week of the UK lockdown, healthcare workers were enrolled and then followed up weekly for as long as 16 weeks. Summary of the overall study and its limitations: VDJdb matching was skewed toward anti-spike CD8 responses, so virus-specific expansions were likely underestimated and private and CD4 specificities were missed.

Spanning cysteine to phenylalanine, the CDR3 consists of 14 amino acids. Only CDR3 DNA is held: 42 bases, read in frame from base 1. CDR1 SEHNR and CDR2 FQNEAQ are derived from the germline V gene (reference sequence). V is shortened by 5 bases, J by 1 base, and the region joining them spans 11 bases. Regarding this clonotype: Its recognized antigen is unknown. No much larger clone exists at a distance of one base, and base qualities are not known.

The method was 5' RACE. The sequencer was a NextSeq 500. To correct for sequencing error and PCR bias, the TCR library protocol tagged individual cDNA molecules with unique molecular identifiers. Both TCR alpha and beta chains were sequenced, and tight co-correlation was observed between alpha and beta sequence abundances in each sample. In the source study's methods: V gene, J gene and CDR3 annotation of TCR sequences was performed with Decombinator V4. Expanded TCRs were defined as changing significantly between any two time points under a Poisson model with p below 0.0001. TCR abundances were normalised to the total number of TCRs sequenced per sample and were expressed as counts per million. TRAV1-2 paired with TRAJ12, TRAJ20 or TRAJ33 defined MAIT TCRs, while TRAV10 paired with TRAJ18 defined iNKT TCRs. A search of VDJdb, accessed on 1 November 2021, was run for TCRs annotated to CMV, EBV and SARS-CoV-2, with TCRs annotated for multiple antigens excluded. The public reads were reprocessed in TCRdb via fastp at Q25 and MiXCR, keeping in-frame beta chains. Under each unique CDR3 protein, matching rows form one entry showing the most common genes and DNA. It is TCRdb's table, rather than the study itself, that gives the V and J calls and clone size. The sample contains around 52,000 distinct CDR3 sequences, over 10% of them found a single time. The ten most abundant clones make up roughly 3.1% of the sample.

Sequenced material: whole blood. This clonotype was sampled from an adult who was a healthcare worker with PCR-confirmed SARS-CoV-2 infection or an uninfected control (not recorded which). The sequence joins TRBV7-9 to TRBJ2-5; perhaps TRBD1 is the D gene, with 7 bases matching. The sequenced DNA: TGTGCCAGCAGCCCCCAGGGGGGCCAAGAGACCCAGTACTTC. It specifies CASSPQGGQETQYF.